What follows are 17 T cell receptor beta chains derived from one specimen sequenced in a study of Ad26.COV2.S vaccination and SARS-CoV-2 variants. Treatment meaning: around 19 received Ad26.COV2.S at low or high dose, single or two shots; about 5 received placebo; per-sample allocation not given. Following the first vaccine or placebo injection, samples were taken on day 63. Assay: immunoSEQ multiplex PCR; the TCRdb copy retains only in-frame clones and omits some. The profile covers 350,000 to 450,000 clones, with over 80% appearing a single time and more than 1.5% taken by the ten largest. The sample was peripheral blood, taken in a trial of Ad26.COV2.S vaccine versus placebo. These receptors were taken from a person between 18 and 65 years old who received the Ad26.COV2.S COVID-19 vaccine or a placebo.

The CDR3 nucleotides read TGTGCCACCAGTGATTTGCGGGACGAGCAGTTCTTC. As protein: CATSDLRDEQFF. V usage is TRBV24-1 and J usage is TRBJ2-1, with D perhaps TRBD1 or TRBD2 (5 bases each). Trimming removed 0 bases from V and 10 bases from J, with 6 bases in between. Germline CDR1 and CDR2: KGHDR and SFDVKD. This CDR3 has 12 residues.

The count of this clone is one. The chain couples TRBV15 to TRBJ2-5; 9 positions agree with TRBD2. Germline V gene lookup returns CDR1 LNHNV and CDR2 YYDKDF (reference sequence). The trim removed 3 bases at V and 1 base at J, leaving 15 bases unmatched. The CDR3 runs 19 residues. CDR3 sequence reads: CATSRGGLAVGFGQETQYF. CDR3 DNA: TGTGCCACCAGCAGGGGGGGACTAGCAGTAGGATTCGGCCAAGAGACCCAGTACTTC.

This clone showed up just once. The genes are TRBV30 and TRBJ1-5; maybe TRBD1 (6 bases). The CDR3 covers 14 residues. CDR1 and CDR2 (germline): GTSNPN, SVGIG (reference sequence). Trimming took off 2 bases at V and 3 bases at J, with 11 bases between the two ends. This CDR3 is CAWSLWGANQPQHF. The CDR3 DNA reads TGTGCCTGGAGTTTGTGGGGGGCCAATCAGCCCCAGCATTTT.

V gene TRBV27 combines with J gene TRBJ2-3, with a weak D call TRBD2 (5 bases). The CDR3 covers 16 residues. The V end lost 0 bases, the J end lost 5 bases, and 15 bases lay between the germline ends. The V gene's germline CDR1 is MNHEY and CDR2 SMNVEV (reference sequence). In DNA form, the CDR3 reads TGTGCCAGCAGTTTATCATCGTGGGCTCGGGGAGATACGCAGTATTTT. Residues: CASSLSSWARGDTQYF.

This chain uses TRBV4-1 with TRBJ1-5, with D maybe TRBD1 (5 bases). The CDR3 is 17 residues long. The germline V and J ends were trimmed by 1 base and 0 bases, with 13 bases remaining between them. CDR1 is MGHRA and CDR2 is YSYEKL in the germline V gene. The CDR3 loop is CASSQVMAGYSNQPQHF. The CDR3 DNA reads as TGCGCCAGCAGCCAAGTTATGGCAGGGTATAGCAATCAGCCCCAGCATTTT.

The DNA for the CDR3 is TGTGCCAGCAGCGTAGCGGCGGGGGGGCCTCAAGAGACCCAGTACTTC. It codes for CASSVAAGGPQETQYF. This chain connects TRBV9 to TRBJ2-5, with 9 bases fitting TRBD2. The CDR3 sequence is 16 residues long. V shed 0 bases, J shed 2 bases, and the junction held 5 bases outside the gene matches. The germline CDR1 and CDR2 sequences are SGDLS and YYNGEE.

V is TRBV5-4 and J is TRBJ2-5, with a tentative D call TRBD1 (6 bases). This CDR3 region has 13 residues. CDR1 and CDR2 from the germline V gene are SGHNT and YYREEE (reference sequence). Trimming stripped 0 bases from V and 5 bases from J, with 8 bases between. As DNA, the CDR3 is TGTGCCAGCAGCTTGGGGGGGCGGGAGACCCAGTACTTC. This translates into CASSLGGRETQYF.

The CDR3 DNA reads as TGCGCCAGCAGCTTTGGAGGGGGCGTTGGGGAGCTGTTTTTT. Protein product: CASSFGGGVGELFF. The V call is TRBV5-1, the J call TRBJ2-2, with D possibly TRBD1 on 7 matching bases. This CDR3 region has 14 residues. Trimming removed 2 bases at V and 8 bases at J, with 13 bases between. Germline V CDR1 and CDR2: SGHRS, YFSETQ.

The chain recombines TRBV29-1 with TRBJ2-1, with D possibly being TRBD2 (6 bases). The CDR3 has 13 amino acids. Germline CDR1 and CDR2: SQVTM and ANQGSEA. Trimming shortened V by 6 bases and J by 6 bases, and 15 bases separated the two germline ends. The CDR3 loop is CSVPGTPINEQFF. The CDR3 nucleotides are TGCAGCGTCCCCGGGACTCCGATCAATGAGCAGTTCTTC.

The CDR3 region is CASSSWDGKPYGYTF. The DNA of the CDR3 is TGTGCCAGCAGCTCCTGGGACGGGAAGCCCTATGGCTACACCTTC. The genes are TRBV5-5 and TRBJ1-2, with D tentatively TRBD1 (5 bases). CDR3 length: 15 residues. CDR1 is SGHKS and CDR2 is YYEKEE in the germline V gene (reference sequence). Trimming took 3 bases from V and 4 from J, leaving 16 bases between them.

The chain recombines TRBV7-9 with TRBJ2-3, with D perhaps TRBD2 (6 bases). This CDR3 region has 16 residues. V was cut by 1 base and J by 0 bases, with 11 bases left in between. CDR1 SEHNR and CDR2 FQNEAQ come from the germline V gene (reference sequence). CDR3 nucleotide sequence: TGTGCCAGCAGCTTAGTAGGGGCGGGGAGCACAGATACGCAGTATTTT. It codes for CASSLVGAGSTDTQYF.

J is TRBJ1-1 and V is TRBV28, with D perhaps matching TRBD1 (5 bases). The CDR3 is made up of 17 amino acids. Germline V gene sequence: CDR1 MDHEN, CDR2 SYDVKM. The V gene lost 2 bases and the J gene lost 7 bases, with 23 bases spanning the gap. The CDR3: CASSLRSWGRRVNEAFF. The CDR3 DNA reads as TGTGCCAGCAGTTTAAGAAGTTGGGGCAGGCGCGTGAATGAAGCTTTCTTT.

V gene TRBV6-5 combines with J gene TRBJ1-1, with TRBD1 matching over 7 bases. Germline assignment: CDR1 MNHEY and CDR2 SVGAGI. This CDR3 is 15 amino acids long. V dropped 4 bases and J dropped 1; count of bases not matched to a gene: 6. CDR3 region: CASSSGQAGNTEAFF. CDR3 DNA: TGTGCCAGCAGTTCCGGACAGGCGGGGAACACTGAAGCTTTCTTT.

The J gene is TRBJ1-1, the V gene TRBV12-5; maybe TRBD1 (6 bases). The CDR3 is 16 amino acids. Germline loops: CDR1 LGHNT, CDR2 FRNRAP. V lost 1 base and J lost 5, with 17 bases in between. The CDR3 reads CASGLGPRGGRTEAFF. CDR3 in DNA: TGTGCTAGTGGTTTGGGTCCCCGGGGGGGCCGGACTGAAGCTTTCTTT.

CDR3 residues: CASSPHRGAVMNTEAFF. The CDR3 nucleotides are TGTGCCAGCAGCCCACATCGGGGGGCGGTTATGAACACTGAAGCTTTCTTT. The gene calls are TRBV5-4 and TRBJ1-1, with D perhaps matching TRBD1 (6 bases). Germline-derived CDR1 and CDR2 are SGHNT and YYREEE (reference sequence). The length of the CDR3 is 17 residues. Deletions cut 4 bases from V and 0 bases from J, with 19 bases between.

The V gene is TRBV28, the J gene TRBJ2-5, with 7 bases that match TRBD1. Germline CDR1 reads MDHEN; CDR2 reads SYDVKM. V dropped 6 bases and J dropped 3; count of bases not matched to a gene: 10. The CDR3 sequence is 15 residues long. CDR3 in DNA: TGTGCCAGCAGCTACACCGGGACAGCTGAAGAGACCCAGTACTTC. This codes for CASSYTGTAEETQYF.

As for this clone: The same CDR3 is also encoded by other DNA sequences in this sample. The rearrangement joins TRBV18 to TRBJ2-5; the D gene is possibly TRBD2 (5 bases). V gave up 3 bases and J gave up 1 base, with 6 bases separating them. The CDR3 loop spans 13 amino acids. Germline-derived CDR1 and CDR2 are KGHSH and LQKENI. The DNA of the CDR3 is TGTGCCAGCTCACCCGGGGTCCAAGAGACCCAGTACTTC. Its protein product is CASSPGVQETQYF.